Given below is one T cell receptor beta chain in context. Its antigen is as yet unknown. Every bit of the isolated RNA underwent reverse transcription, so sequencing read expressed TCRB transcripts. The table came from immunoSEQ multiplex PCR; TCRdb's copy has only in-frame clones and leaves some out. This table holds roughly 230,000 clones, about 9.3% found once. This CDR3 contains 13 residues. Germline CDR1 and CDR2: GTSNPN and SVGIG (reference sequence). V was cut by 0 bases and J by 5 bases, with 11 bases left in between. This sample was taken from a study of beta chain features in type 1 diabetes. Notes on the study in general: The naive, central memory and Treg TCRB repertoires of patients appeared to be more similar to one another than those of healthy donors.

The rearrangement joins TRBV30 to TRBJ2-7; no reliable D call. This clonotype was obtained from a woman aged 18-30 years in good health. Sequencing input: naive CD4+ T cells from blood. Written as DNA, the CDR3 is TGTGCCTGGAGTGTTTTAGATGCCAACGAGCAGTACTTC. Amino acid sequence: CAWSVLDANEQYF.